This TCR beta chain was captured by sequencing in a study of T cells in localized non-small cell lung cancer. TCRdb keeps only in-frame clones here, not all; method: immunoSEQ multiplex PCR. The profile shows about 48,000 clones, 70% to 85% of them singletons. The ends were cut back, 2 bases at V and 0 bases at J, with 5 bases in the middle. Germline CDR1 is SGHAT and CDR2 is FQNNGV. This CDR3 is 15 amino acids long. Sequences were derived from peripheral blood, sampled before any cancer treatment. The sequence derives from a man aged 35 to 69 with stage I squamous cell lung carcinoma. The V gene is TRBV11-2, the J gene TRBJ2-6; the D is unclear. DNA for the CDR3: TGTGCCAGCAGCTTATCGGCCTCTGGGGCCAACGTCCTGACTTTC. Encoded protein: CASSLSASGANVLTF. The full variable domain, its missing parts supplied by reference TRBV11-2 and TRBJ2-6, is EAGVAQSPRYKIIEKRQSVAFWCNPISGHATLYWYQQILGQGPKLLIQFQNNGVVDDSQLPKDRFSAERLKGVDSTLKIQPAKLEDSAVYLCASSLSASGANVLTFGAGSRLTVL.